This T cell receptor beta chain was sequenced during a study of cytomegalovirus exposure and HLA in healthy donors. Study-wide results and caveats: Earlier analysis found most TCR beta V segments productive about 87% or about 30% of the time. Sequencing artifact likely explains a cluster of highly shared sequence variants.

PCR employed 60 Vbeta and 13 Jbeta primers. Here immunoSEQ multiplex PCR was the method, and the copy in TCRdb shows in-frame clones only, minus some. The sample holds about 190,000 clones; 60% to 80% are singletons and the top ten take about 3.1%. The CDR3 totals 11 residues. Germline V gives CDR1 MDHEN, CDR2 SYDVKM. V lost 7 bases and J 6 bases, leaving 9 bases between the germline ends. Details on this clone: Its antigen is not known.

The V gene is TRBV28, the J gene TRBJ1-2; D not resolved. The sequenced material came from PBMCs. The TCR sequence derives from a woman aged 25-40 years in good health and CMV-seropositive. The CDR3 loop reads CASTPGHGYTF. As DNA, the CDR3 is TGTGCCAGCACCCCAGGTCATGGCTACACCTTC.